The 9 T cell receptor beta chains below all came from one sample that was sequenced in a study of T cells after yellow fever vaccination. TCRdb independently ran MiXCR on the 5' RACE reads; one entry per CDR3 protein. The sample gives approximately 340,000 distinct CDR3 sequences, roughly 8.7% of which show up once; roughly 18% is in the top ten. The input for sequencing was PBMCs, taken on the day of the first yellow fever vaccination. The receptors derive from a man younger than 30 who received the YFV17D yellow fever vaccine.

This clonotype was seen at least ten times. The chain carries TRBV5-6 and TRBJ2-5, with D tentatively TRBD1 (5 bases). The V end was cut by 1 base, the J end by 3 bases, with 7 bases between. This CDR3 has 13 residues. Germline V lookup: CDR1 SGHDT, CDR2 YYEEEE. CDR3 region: CASSLLGEETQYF. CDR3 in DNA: TGTGCCAGCAGCTTGTTAGGGGAAGAGACCCAGTACTTC.

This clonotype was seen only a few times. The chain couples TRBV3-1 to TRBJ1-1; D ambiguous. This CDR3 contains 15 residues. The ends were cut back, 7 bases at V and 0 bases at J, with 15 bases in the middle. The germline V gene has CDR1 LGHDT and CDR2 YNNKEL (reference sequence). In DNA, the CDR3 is TGTGCCAGCACCCCTTTGGATCGTTTGAACACTGAAGCTTTCTTT. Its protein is CASTPLDRLNTEAFF.

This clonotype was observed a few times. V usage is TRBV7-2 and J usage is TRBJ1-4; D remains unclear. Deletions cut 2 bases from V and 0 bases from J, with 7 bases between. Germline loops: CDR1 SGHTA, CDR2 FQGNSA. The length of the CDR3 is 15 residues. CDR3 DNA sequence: TGTGCCAGCAGCTTAAAGAGGGCAACTAATGAAAAACTGTTTTTT. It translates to CASSLKRATNEKLFF.

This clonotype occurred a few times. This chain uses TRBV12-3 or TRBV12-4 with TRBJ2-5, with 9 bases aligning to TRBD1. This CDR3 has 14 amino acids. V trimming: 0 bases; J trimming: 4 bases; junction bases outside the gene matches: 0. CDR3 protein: CASSLADRGETQYF. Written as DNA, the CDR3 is TGTGCCAGCAGTTTAGCGGACAGGGGAGAGACCCAGTACTTC.

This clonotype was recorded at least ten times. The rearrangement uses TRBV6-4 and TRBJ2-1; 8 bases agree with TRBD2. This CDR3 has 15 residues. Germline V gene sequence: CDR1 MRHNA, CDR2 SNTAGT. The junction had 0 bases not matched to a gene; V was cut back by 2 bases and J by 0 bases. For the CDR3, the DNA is TGTGCCAGCAGTGACACTAGCGGCTCCTACAATGAGCAGTTCTTC. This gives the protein CASSDTSGSYNEQFF.

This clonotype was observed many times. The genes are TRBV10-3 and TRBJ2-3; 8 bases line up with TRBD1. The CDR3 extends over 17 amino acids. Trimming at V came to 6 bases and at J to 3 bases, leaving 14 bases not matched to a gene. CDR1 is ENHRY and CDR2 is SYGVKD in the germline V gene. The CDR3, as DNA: TGTGCCATCAGGACTCCCGCGGACAGGGTGCTGACAGATACGCAGTATTTT. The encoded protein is CAIRTPADRVLTDTQYF.

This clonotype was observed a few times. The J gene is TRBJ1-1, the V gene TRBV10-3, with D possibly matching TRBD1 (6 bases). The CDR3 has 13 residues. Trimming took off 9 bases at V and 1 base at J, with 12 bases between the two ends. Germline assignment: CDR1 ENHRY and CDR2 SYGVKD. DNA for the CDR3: TGTGCCATAAGGGACACCGGGAACACTGAAGCTTTCTTT. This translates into CAIRDTGNTEAFF.

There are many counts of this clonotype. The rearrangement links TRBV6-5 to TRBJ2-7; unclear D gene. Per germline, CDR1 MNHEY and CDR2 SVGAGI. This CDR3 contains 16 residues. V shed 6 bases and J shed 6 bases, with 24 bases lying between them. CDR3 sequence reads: CASSSRPGRLGLEQYF. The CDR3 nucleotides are TGTGCCAGCAGCTCTCGTCCCGGACGTTTAGGGCTCGAGCAGTACTTC.

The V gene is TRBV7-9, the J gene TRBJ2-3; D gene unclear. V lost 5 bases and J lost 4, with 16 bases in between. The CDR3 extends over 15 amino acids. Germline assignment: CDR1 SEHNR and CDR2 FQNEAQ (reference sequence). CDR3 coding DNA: TGTGCCAGCAGCCGTACCCGCGTTTTCCCAGATACGCAGTATTTT. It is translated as CASSRTRVFPDTQYF.